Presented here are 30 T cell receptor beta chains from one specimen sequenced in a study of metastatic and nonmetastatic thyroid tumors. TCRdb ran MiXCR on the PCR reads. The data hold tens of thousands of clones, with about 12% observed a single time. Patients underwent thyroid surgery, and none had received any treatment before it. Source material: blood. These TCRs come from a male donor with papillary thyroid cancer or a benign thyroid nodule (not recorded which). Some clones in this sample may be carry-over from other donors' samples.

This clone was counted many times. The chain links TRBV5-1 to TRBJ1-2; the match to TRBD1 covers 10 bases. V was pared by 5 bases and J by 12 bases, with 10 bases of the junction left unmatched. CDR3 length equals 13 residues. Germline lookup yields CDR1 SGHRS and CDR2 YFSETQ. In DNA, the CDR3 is TGCGCCAGCAGGGCGGGGACAGGGGACGGCAACACCTTC. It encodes CASRAGTGDGNTF.

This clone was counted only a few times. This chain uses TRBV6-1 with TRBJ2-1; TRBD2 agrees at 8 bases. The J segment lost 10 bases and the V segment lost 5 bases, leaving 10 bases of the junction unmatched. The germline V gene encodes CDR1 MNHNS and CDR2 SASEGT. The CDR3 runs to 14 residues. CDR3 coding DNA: TGTGCCAGCAGTACGGGAATAGCGGGACCCGAGCAGTTCTTC. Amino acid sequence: CASSTGIAGPEQFF.

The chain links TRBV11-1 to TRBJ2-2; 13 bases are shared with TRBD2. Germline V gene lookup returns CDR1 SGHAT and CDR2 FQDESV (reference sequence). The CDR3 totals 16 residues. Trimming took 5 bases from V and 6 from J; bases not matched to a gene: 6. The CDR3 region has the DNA TGTGCCAGCAGCCGAACTAGCGGGAGGGATTCCGGGGAGCTGTTTTTT. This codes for CASSRTSGRDSGELFF.

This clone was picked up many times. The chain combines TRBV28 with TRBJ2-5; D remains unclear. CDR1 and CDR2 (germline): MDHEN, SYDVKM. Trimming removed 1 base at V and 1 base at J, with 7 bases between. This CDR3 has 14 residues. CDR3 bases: TGTGCCAGCAGTTTATCACTATCCCAAGAGACCCAGTACTTC. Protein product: CASSLSLSQETQYF. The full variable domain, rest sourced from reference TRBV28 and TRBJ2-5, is DVKVTQSSRYLVKRTGEKVFLECVQDMDHENMFWYRQDPGLGLRLIYFSYDVKMKEKGDIPEGYSVSREKKERFSLILESASTNQTSMYLCASSLSLSQETQYFGPGTRLLVL.

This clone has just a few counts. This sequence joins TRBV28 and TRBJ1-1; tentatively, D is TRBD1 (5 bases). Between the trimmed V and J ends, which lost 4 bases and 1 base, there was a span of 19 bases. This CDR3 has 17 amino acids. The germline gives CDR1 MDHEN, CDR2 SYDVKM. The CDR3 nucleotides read TGTGCCAGCAGTTCCAACCGCCCGGCAGGGCAGAACACTGAAGCTTTCTTT. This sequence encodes CASSSNRPAGQNTEAFF.

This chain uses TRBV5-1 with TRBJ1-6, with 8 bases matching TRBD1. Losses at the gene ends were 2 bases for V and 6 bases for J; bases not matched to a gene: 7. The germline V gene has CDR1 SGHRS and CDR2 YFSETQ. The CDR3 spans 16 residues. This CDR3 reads CASSLQGGSGNSPLHF. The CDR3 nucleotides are TGCGCCAGCAGCTTACAGGGGGGTAGTGGTAATTCACCCCTCCACTTT.

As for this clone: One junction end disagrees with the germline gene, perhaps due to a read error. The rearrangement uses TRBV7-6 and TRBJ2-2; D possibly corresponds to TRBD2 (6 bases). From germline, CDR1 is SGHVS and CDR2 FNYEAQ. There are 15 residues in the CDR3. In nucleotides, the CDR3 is TGTGCCAGCAGCCCGACTGTATTCTCCACCGGGGGGCTGTTTTTT. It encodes CASSPTVFSTGGLFF.

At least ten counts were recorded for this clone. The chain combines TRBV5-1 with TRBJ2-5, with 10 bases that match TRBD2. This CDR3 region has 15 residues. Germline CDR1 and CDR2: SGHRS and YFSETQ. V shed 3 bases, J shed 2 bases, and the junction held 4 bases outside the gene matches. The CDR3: CASSSLAGVQETQYF. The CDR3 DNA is TGCGCCAGCAGCTCTCTAGCGGGAGTTCAAGAGACCCAGTACTTC.

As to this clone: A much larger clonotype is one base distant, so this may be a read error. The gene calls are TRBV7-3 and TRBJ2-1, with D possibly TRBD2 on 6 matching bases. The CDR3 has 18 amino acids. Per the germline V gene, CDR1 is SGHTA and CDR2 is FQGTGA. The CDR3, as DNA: TGTGCCAGCATCTTAGAGGCGGGGCGGCCACGCTCCTACAATGAGCAGTTCTTC. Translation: CASILEAGRPRSYNEQFF.

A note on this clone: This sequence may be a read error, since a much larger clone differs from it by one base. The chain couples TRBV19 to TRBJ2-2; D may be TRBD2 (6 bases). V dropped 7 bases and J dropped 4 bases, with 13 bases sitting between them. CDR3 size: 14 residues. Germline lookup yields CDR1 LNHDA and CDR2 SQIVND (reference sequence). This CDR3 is CASMEGSRTGELFF. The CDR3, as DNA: TGTGCCAGTATGGAGGGGAGTCGCACCGGGGAGCTGTTTTTT.

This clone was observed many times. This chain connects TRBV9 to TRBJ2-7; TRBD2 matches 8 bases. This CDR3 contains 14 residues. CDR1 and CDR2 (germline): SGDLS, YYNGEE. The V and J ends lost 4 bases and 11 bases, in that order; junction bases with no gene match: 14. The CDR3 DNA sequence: TGTGCCAGCAGCCCGACAGTGGGCGGGAGGTGGAAGTACTTC. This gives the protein CASSPTVGGRWKYF.

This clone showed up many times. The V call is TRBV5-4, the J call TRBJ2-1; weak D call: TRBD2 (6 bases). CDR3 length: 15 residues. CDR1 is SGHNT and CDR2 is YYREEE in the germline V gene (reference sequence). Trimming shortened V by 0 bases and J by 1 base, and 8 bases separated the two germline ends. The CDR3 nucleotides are TGTGCCAGCAGCTTGGGCGGGGTTTCCTACAATGAGCAGTTCTTC. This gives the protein CASSLGGVSYNEQFF.

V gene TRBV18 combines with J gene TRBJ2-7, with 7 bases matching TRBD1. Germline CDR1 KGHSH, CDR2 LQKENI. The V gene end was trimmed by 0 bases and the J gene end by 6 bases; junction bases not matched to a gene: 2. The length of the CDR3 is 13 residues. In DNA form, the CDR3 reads TGTGCCAGCTCACCACCGGACAGGTGCGAGCAGTACTTC. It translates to CASSPPDRCEQYF.

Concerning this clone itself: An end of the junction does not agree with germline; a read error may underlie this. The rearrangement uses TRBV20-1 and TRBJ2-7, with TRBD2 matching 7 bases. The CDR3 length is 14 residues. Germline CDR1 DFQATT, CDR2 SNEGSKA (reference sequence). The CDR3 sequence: CSSRYRDYPYEQYF. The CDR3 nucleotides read TGCAGTTCTAGATATAGGGACTACCCGTACGAGCAGTACTTC.

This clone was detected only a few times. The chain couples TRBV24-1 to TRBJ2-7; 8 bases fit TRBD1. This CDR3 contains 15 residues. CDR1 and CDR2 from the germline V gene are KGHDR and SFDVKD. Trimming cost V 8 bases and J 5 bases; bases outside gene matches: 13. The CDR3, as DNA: TGTGCCACCATCTCCCCAGGACAGGGCTCAAACGAGCAGTACTTC. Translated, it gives CATISPGQGSNEQYF.

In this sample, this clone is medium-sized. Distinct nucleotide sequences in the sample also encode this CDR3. CDR3 residues: CASSTRTEQYF. The CDR3 DNA reads TGTGCCAGCAGTACTAGGACCGAACAGTACTTC. The chain couples TRBV6-2 or TRBV6-3 to TRBJ2-7; maybe TRBD2 (5 bases). V lost 5 bases and J 10 bases, leaving 12 bases between the germline ends. CDR3 length equals 11 residues. Germline values: CDR1 MNHEY, CDR2 SVGEGT.

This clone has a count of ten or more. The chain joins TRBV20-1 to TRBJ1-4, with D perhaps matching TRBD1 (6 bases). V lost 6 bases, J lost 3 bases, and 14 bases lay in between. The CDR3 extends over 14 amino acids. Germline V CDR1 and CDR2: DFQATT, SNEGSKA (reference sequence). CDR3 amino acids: CSAKTGSANEKLFF. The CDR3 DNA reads TGCAGTGCCAAAACAGGGTCCGCTAATGAAAAACTGTTTTTT.

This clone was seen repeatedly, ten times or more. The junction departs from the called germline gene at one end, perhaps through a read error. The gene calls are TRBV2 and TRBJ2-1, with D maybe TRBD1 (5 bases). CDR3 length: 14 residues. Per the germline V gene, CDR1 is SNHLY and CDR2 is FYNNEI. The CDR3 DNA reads TGTGCCAGCAGTGAGGGGCAGGGCACTAATGAATCCCTCTTC. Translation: CASSEGQGTNESLF.

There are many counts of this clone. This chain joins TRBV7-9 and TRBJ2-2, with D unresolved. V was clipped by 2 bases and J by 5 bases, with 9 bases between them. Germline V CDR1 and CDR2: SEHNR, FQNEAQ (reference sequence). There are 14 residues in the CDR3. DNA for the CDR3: TGTGCCAGCAGCTTAACTCCAGGAACCGGGGAGCTGTTTTTT. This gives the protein CASSLTPGTGELFF.

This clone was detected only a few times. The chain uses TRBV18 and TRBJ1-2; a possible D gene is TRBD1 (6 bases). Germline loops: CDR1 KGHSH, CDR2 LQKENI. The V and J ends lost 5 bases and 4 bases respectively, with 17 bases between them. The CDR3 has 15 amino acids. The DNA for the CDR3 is TGTGCCAGCTCAGAGAACAGGGATAACATCTATGGCTACACCTTC. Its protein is CASSENRDNIYGYTF.

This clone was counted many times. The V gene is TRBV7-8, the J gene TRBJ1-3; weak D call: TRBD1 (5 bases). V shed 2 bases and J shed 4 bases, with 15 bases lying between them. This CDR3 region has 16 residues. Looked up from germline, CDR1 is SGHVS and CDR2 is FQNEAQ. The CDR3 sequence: CASSLPNQGSGNTIYF. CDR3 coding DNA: TGTGCCAGCAGCTTACCGAACCAGGGATCCGGAAACACCATATATTTT.

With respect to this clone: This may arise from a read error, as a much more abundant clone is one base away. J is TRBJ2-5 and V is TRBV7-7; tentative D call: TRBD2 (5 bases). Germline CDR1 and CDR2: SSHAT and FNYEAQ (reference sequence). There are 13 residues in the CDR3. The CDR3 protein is CASSPGFGETHYF. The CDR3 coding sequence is TGTGCTAGCAGCCCGGGCTTCGGGGAGACCCATTACTTC.

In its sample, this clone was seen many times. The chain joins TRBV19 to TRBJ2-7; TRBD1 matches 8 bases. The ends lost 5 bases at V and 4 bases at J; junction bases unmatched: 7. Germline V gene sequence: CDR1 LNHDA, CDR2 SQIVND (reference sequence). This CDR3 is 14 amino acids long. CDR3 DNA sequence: TGTGCCAGTAGTGCCGGGACAGGTTTTTACGAGCAGTACTTC. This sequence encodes CASSAGTGFYEQYF.

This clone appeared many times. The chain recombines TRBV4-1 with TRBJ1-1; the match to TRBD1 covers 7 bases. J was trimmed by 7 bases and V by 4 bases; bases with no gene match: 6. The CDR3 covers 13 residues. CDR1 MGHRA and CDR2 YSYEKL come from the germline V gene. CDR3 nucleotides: TGCGCCAGCAGCCTTGGGACAGCGTATGAAGCTTTCTTT. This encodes CASSLGTAYEAFF.

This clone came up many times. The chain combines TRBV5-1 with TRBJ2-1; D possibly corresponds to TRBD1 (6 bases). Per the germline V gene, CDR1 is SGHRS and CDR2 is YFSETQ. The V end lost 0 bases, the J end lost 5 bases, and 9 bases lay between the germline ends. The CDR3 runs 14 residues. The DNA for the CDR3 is TGCGCCAGCAGCTTGGGGACAGCAAACAATGAGCAGTTCTTC. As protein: CASSLGTANNEQFF. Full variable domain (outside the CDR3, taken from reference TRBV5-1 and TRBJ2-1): KAGVTQTPRYLIKTRGQQVTLSCSPISGHRSVSWYQQTPGQGLQFLFEYFSETQRNKGNFPGRFSGRQFSNSRSEMNVSTLELGDSALYLCASSLGTANNEQFFGPGTRLTVL.

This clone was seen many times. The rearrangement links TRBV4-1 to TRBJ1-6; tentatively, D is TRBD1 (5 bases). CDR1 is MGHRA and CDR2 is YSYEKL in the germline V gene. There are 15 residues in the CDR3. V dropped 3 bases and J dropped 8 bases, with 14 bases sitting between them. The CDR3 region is CASSHRDGTHSPLHF. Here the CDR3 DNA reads TGCGCCAGCAGCCACCGGGACGGGACCCATTCACCCCTCCACTTT.

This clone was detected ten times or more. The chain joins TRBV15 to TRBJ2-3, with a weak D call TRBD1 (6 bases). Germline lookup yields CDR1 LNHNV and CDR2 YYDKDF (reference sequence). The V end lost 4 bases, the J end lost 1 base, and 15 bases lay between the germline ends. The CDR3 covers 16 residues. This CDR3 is CATSKIQGIGTDTQYF. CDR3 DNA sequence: TGTGCCACCAGCAAAATACAGGGCATTGGCACAGATACGCAGTATTTT.

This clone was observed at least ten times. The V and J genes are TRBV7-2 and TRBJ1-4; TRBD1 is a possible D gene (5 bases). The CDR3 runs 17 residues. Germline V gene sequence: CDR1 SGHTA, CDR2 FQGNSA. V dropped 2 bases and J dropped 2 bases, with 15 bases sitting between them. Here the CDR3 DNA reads TGTGCCAGCAGCTTAAGTAGTGGGGGGAGGACTAATGAAAAACTGTTTTTT. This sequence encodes CASSLSSGGRTNEKLFF.

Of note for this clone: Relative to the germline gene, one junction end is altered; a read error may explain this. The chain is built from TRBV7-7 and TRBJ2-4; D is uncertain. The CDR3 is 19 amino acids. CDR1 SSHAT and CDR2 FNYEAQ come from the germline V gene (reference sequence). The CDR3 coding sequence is TGTGCTAGCAGCCCCCCACACATTTTAGCCGGAGTAGCCAAAAACATTCAGTACTTC. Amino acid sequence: CASSPPHILAGVAKNIQYF. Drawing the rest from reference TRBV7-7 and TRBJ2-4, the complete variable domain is GAGVSQSPRYKVTKRGQDVTLRCDPISSHATLYWYQQALGQGPEFLTYFNYEAQPDKSGLPSDRFSAERPEGSISTLTIQRTEQRDSAMYRCASSPPHILAGVAKNIQYFGAGTRLSVL.

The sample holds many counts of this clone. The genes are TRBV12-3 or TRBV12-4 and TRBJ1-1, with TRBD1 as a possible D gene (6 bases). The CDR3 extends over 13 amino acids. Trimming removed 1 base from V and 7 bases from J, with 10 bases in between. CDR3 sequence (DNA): TGTGCCAGCAGTTTAGTGGGGGCAGGTGAAGCTTTCTTT. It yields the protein CASSLVGAGEAFF.